These 27 T cell receptor beta chains came from one sample sequenced in a study of cytomegalovirus exposure and HLA in healthy donors. In the PCR, 60 Vbeta and 13 Jbeta primers were used. The repertoire was sequenced with immunoSEQ multiplex PCR; TCRdb's copy has only in-frame clones and lacks some. The sample includes about 39,000 clones. The sample taken for sequencing was PBMCs. The receptor set was obtained from a woman in her thirties in good health and CMV-seropositive.

V gene TRBV29-1 combines with J gene TRBJ1-2; TRBD1 is a possible D gene (5 bases). This CDR3 has 10 residues. The V gene's germline CDR1 is SQVTM and CDR2 ANQGSEA. V was shortened by 7 bases and J by 6 bases, with 9 bases between the two germline ends. In nucleotides, the CDR3 is TGCAGCGCCGACAGCGATGGCTACACCTTC. Protein: CSADSDGYTF.

The rearrangement joins TRBV30 to TRBJ1-3; TRBD1 might be the D (5 bases). The CDR3 runs to 16 residues. V was trimmed by 8 bases and J by 3 bases, leaving 23 bases between them. Germline CDR1 GTSNPN, CDR2 SVGIG (reference sequence). The CDR3 DNA reads TGTGCCGGCCGCTCTTTCGGGGGAGCTGGTGGAAACACCATATATTTT. Translation: CAGRSFGGAGGNTIYF.

The chain employs TRBV5-6 and TRBJ1-1; TRBD1 is a possible D gene (6 bases). CDR3 length: 12 amino acids. The germline V gene has CDR1 SGHDT and CDR2 YYEEEE. Trimming pared 0 bases from V and 12 bases from J, leaving 12 bases between. CDR3 loop: CASSLEQGDTFF. The CDR3 bases are TGTGCCAGCAGCTTGGAACAGGGAGATACTTTCTTT.

This rearrangement joins TRBV28 to TRBJ2-1; TRBD1 matches at 8 bases. The CDR3 covers 12 residues. J gave up 5 bases and V 8 bases, and 2 bases lay outside the gene matches. The V gene's germline CDR1 is MDHEN and CDR2 SYDVKM. CDR3 sequence reads: CASQGANNEQFF. DNA of the CDR3: TGTGCCAGCCAGGGGGCGAACAATGAGCAGTTCTTC.

The chain has TRBV5-1 and TRBJ2-7; maybe TRBD2 (6 bases). The CDR3 consists of 16 residues. Deletions cut 0 bases from V and 1 base from J, with 14 bases between. Germline V gene sequence: CDR1 SGHRS, CDR2 YFSETQ. CDR3 in DNA: TGCGCCAGCAGCTTGGATCCTTCGCGGGGATCCTACGAGCAGTACTTC. Protein: CASSLDPSRGSYEQYF.

V is TRBV6-6 and J is TRBJ1-2; D call uncertain. CDR1 and CDR2 from the germline V gene are MNHNY and SVGAGI (reference sequence). Trimming removed 6 bases at V and 8 bases at J, with 19 bases between. This CDR3 region has 14 residues. The CDR3 bases are TGTGCCAGCAGCCAATCAACTGGAGGAGGGGGCTACACCTTC. This sequence encodes CASSQSTGGGGYTF.

V gene TRBV7-2 combines with J gene TRBJ1-6; weak D call: TRBD1 (5 bases). V was clipped by 5 bases and J by 0 bases, with 20 bases between them. The CDR3 consists of 19 residues. The germline gives CDR1 SGHTA, CDR2 FQGNSA. The CDR3 spells CASSRLVGGSSSYNSPLHF. In DNA, the CDR3 is TGTGCCAGCAGCCGTCTAGTGGGGGGGTCAAGCTCCTATAATTCACCCCTCCACTTT.

The chain links TRBV10-3 to TRBJ2-2; D is perhaps TRBD1 (5 bases). The CDR3 totals 14 residues. Trimming took 6 bases from V and 7 from J, leaving 15 bases between them. The germline CDR1 and CDR2 sequences are ENHRY and SYGVKD. The CDR3 coding sequence is TGTGCCATCAGGCCCCAGGGTACGAACGGGGAGCTGTTTTTT. Amino acids: CAIRPQGTNGELFF.

The chain employs TRBV15 and TRBJ1-1; 8 bases are a match to TRBD1. The CDR3 length is 13 residues. The V gene end was trimmed by 4 bases and the J gene end by 4 bases; junction bases not matched to a gene: 2. Germline lookup yields CDR1 LNHNV and CDR2 YYDKDF (reference sequence). CDR3 DNA sequence: TGTGCCACCAGCATACAGGGGGGCACTGAAGCTTTCTTT. Translated: CATSIQGGTEAFF.

The chain links TRBV27 to TRBJ1-1; 8 bases fit TRBD1. Germline V gene data show CDR1 as MNHEY and CDR2 as SMNVEV (reference sequence). Germline trimming cut 6 bases from V and 5 bases from J; bases unmatched to any gene: 11. CDR3 length: 15 residues. The chain's CDR3 is CASRPQGATETEAFF. CDR3 bases: TGTGCCAGCAGACCTCAGGGGGCGACTGAAACTGAAGCTTTCTTT.

The chain has TRBV11-3 and TRBJ2-1; 16 bases match TRBD2. In germline, CDR1 is SGHNT, CDR2 YENEEA. V was clipped by 3 bases and J by 9 bases; unmatched bases: 2. The CDR3 spans 15 residues. CDR3: CASSFGTSGGGEQFF. In DNA, the CDR3 is TGTGCCAGCAGCTTTGGGACTAGCGGGGGGGGTGAGCAGTTCTTC.

The chain couples TRBV6-6 to TRBJ2-5, with unresolved D. V gave up 1 base and J gave up 5 bases, with 8 bases separating them. CDR1 MNHNY and CDR2 SVGAGI come from the germline V gene (reference sequence). CDR3 length equals 13 residues. For the CDR3, the DNA is TGTGCCAGCAGTTACTATGGAGCGGAGACCCAGTACTTC. It translates to CASSYYGAETQYF.

The chain combines TRBV5-4 with TRBJ2-1; TRBD1 aligns across 7 bases. After removal of 6 bases from V and 15 bases from J, the junction contained 9 bases not matched to a gene. CDR1 is SGHNT, CDR2 YYREEE, per germline (reference sequence). The CDR3 totals 11 residues. Written as DNA, the CDR3 is TGTGCCAGCATCCGAGGGACAGAAAGGTTCTTC. It translates to CASIRGTERFF.

A note on this clone: Other DNA variants within this sample encode the same CDR3. The V and J genes are TRBV2 and TRBJ1-4, with D unresolved. CDR3 size: 12 residues. Germline CDR1 is SNHLY and CDR2 is FYNNEI. V was trimmed by 8 bases and J by 7 bases, leaving 11 bases between them. CDR3 sequence reads: CASAGSGEKLFF. The CDR3 DNA reads as TGTGCCAGCGCGGGGAGCGGTGAAAAACTGTTTTTT.

V gene TRBV7-2 combines with J gene TRBJ1-2, with a weak D call TRBD1 (5 bases). This CDR3 comprises 13 residues. The V gene lost 2 bases and the J gene lost 8 bases, with 12 bases spanning the gap. Germline V gene data show CDR1 as SGHTA and CDR2 as FQGNSA. The chain's CDR3 is CASSLSRAWGYTF. For the CDR3, the DNA is TGTGCCAGCAGCTTATCCAGGGCCTGGGGCTACACCTTC.

This chain links TRBV29-1 with TRBJ2-5; 9 positions match TRBD2. This CDR3 is built from 14 residues. From germline, CDR1 is SQVTM and CDR2 ANQGSEA. After removal of 4 bases from V and 6 bases from J, the junction contained 9 bases not matched to a gene. CDR3 nucleotides: TGCAGCGTTGGCCCTAGCGGGGTTCAGCAGACCCAGTACTTC. As protein: CSVGPSGVQQTQYF.

The chain combines TRBV4-1 with TRBJ2-5, with a weak D call TRBD2 (5 bases). Germline loops: CDR1 MGHRA, CDR2 YSYEKL. The CDR3 loop spans 13 amino acids. The V and J ends lost 6 bases and 2 bases respectively, with 10 bases between them. DNA of the CDR3: TGCGCCAGCAGGGGGAGAGAGCAAGAGACCCAGTACTTC. Protein sequence: CASRGREQETQYF.

This rearrangement joins TRBV11-2 to TRBJ1-6; 9 bases map to TRBD1. The trim removed 2 bases at V and 7 bases at J, leaving 3 bases unmatched. There are 15 residues in the CDR3. The germline V gene has CDR1 SGHAT and CDR2 FQNNGV. The CDR3 DNA is TGTGCCAGCAGCTTATCGGACAGGGGCAATTCACCCCTCCACTTT. It codes for CASSLSDRGNSPLHF.

The chain is built from TRBV7-9 and TRBJ1-5, with 10 bases fitting TRBD1. J lost 10 bases, V lost 4 bases, and 7 bases had no gene match. The CDR3 runs to 14 residues. The germline V gene has CDR1 SEHNR and CDR2 FQNEAQ (reference sequence). CDR3 sequence (DNA): TGTGCCAGCAGCTCTGGGACAGGGGTATCACCCCAGCATTTT. Its translation is CASSSGTGVSPQHF.

The chain has TRBV5-1 and TRBJ2-3; D perhaps matches TRBD2 (6 bases). The germline V gene encodes CDR1 SGHRS and CDR2 YFSETQ. V lost 2 bases, J lost 2 bases, and 12 bases lay in between. The CDR3 length is 15 residues. Here the CDR3 reads CASSFGGSPTDTQYF. The CDR3 nucleotides are TGCGCCAGCAGCTTCGGGGGATCCCCCACAGATACGCAGTATTTT.

The chain combines TRBV11-2 with TRBJ2-5; TRBD1 agrees at 10 bases. Per the germline V gene, CDR1 is SGHAT and CDR2 is FQNNGV. This CDR3 is 17 amino acids long. The V gene end was trimmed by 0 bases and the J gene end by 1 base; junction bases not matched to a gene: 5. The CDR3 DNA sequence: TGTGCCAGCAGCTTAGATCGGACAGGGGGGTTCCAAGAGACCCAGTACTTC. This codes for CASSLDRTGGFQETQYF.

The rearrangement joins TRBV10-3 to TRBJ1-1; D is unresolved. V was pared by 7 bases and J by 4 bases, with 13 bases between. Germline V gene sequence: CDR1 ENHRY, CDR2 SYGVKD. The CDR3 runs 13 residues. This chain's CDR3 is CAINSQIGTEAFF. In DNA form, the CDR3 reads TGTGCCATCAACTCCCAAATCGGCACTGAAGCTTTCTTT.

This chain joins TRBV20-1 and TRBJ2-7; maybe TRBD1 (6 bases). CDR1 is DFQATT and CDR2 is SNEGSKA in the germline V gene (reference sequence). There are 11 residues in the CDR3. V lost 7 bases and J 6 bases, leaving 13 bases between the germline ends. The CDR3 DNA reads as TGCAGTGTTCCCGGACAGCGCGAGCAGTACTTC. As protein: CSVPGQREQYF.

The chain joins TRBV11-2 to TRBJ1-2, with D hard to call. Germline values: CDR1 SGHAT, CDR2 FQNNGV. Trimming stripped 3 bases from V and 4 bases from J, with 9 bases between. CDR3 length: 13 amino acids. CDR3 residues: CASSFPGVYGYTF. In DNA form, the CDR3 reads TGTGCCAGCAGCTTCCCCGGGGTCTATGGCTACACCTTC.

The chain recombines TRBV5-1 with TRBJ2-5; 8 bases line up with TRBD2. Germline assignment: CDR1 SGHRS and CDR2 YFSETQ. The CDR3 has 15 residues. The V segment lost 5 bases and the J segment 9 bases; nucleotides outside the gene matches: 15. CDR3 residues: CASRSSLAGPQAQYF. The DNA for the CDR3 is TGCGCCAGCAGGTCGTCGCTAGCGGGTCCCCAAGCCCAGTACTTC.

The CDR3: CAWEGVSSVTGELFF. DNA for the CDR3: TGTGCCTGGGAGGGGGTTTCGAGCGTCACCGGGGAGCTGTTTTTT. The chain links TRBV30 to TRBJ2-2, with TRBD1 as a possible D gene (6 bases). With 5 bases removed from V and 4 bases from J, the gap between germline ends came to 17 bases. This CDR3 is built from 15 residues. Germline V lookup: CDR1 GTSNPN, CDR2 SVGIG (reference sequence).

CDR3: CASSLRGRGGDTDTQYF. CDR3 nucleotide sequence: TGTGCCAGCAGCCTCAGGGGGCGGGGGGGCGATACAGATACGCAGTATTTT. The gene calls are TRBV4-2 and TRBJ2-3; the D gene is possibly TRBD2 (9 bases). Per germline, CDR1 LGHNA and CDR2 YNFKEQ. The CDR3 has 17 amino acids. V was clipped by 4 bases and J by 3 bases, with 20 bases between them.